Listed here are 28 T cell receptor beta chains from one sample, sequenced in a study of identical twins. One entry per CDR3 protein, called by TCRdb with MiXCR from the 5' RACE reads. In the table there are 310,000 or so distinct CDR3 sequences, under 9% of which are singletons. These data are also associated with another study on yellow fever vaccine responses in identical twins.

The material sequenced was memory (CD45RO+) T cells sorted from blood. These receptor sequences come from a young woman in good health.

The sample holds a few counts of this clonotype. V and J are TRBV18 and TRBJ2-5; TRBD2 is a possible D gene (5 bases). The CDR3 has 12 amino acids. V was shortened by 6 bases and J by 3 bases, with 8 bases between the two germline ends. In germline, CDR1 is KGHSH, CDR2 LQKENI. CDR3 coding DNA: TGTGCCAGCTCCCGGGGAGAAGAGACCCAGTACTTC. The encoded protein is CASSRGEETQYF.

There are many counts of this clonotype. V usage is TRBV3-1 and J usage is TRBJ2-7; 9 bases line up with TRBD2. V was clipped by 1 base and J by 4 bases; unmatched bases: 14. This CDR3 has 18 amino acids. Germline V lookup: CDR1 LGHDT, CDR2 YNNKEL (reference sequence). CDR3 sequence: CASSQVPSGALVNYEQYF. CDR3 coding DNA: TGTGCCAGCAGCCAAGTCCCTAGCGGGGCTTTGGTGAATTACGAGCAGTACTTC.

In this sample, this clonotype turned up many times. The rearrangement links TRBV27 to TRBJ2-1; D ambiguous. Per the germline V gene, CDR1 is MNHEY and CDR2 is SMNVEV (reference sequence). The V end lost 0 bases, the J end lost 12 bases, and 15 bases lay between the germline ends. The CDR3 loop spans 14 amino acids. The chain's CDR3 is CASSLSVSMGGQFF. The CDR3 DNA sequence: TGTGCCAGCAGTTTATCCGTATCAATGGGTGGGCAGTTCTTC.

V and J are TRBV28 and TRBJ2-7, with TRBD1 identical over 8 bases. CDR3 size: 14 residues. Trimming at V came to 7 bases and at J to 4 bases, leaving 9 bases not matched to a gene. The germline gives CDR1 MDHEN, CDR2 SYDVKM. CDR3 sequence reads: CASKNTRTGYEQYV. CDR3 DNA sequence: TGTGCCAGCAAAAATACACGGACAGGGTACGAGCAGTACGTC.

This clonotype was seen only a few times. V gene TRBV6-6 combines with J gene TRBJ2-1; D uncertain. From germline, CDR1 is MNHNY and CDR2 SVGAGI (reference sequence). V lost 0 bases, J lost 6 bases, and 6 bases lay in between. The CDR3 has 13 amino acids. CDR3 loop: CASSYSISNEQFF. The CDR3 DNA sequence: TGTGCCAGCAGTTACTCGATTAGCAATGAGCAGTTCTTC.

This clonotype has at least ten counts. The chain uses TRBV5-5 and TRBJ2-5; the match to TRBD2 covers 8 bases. This CDR3 is 12 amino acids long. CDR1 is SGHKS and CDR2 is YYEKEE in the germline V gene (reference sequence). V lost 4 bases, J lost 5 bases, and 1 base stayed unmatched. In nucleotides, the CDR3 is TGTGCCAGCAGCACGGGGGGGGAGACCCAGTACTTC. Protein sequence: CASSTGGETQYF.

With regard to this clonotype: A much larger clone lies one base from this, so it may be a read error. The chain carries TRBV20-1 and TRBJ2-1; unclear D gene. This CDR3 has 15 amino acids. Germline V CDR1 and CDR2: DFQATT, SNEGSKA (reference sequence). CDR3 residues: CSARLQPYSYDEQFF. Here the CDR3 DNA reads TGCAGTGCTAGACTCCAACCTTACTCCTACGATGAGCAGTTCTTC.

This clonotype has a handful of counts. The rearrangement uses TRBV28 and TRBJ1-2, with TRBD1 as a possible D gene (6 bases). Trimming took off 6 bases at V and 8 bases at J, with 16 bases between the two ends. Germline assignment: CDR1 MDHEN and CDR2 SYDVKM. The CDR3 has 13 residues. CDR3 sequence reads: CASSSSGVGGYTF. DNA for the CDR3: TGTGCCAGCAGCTCTTCAGGGGTTGGCGGCTACACCTTC.

The rearrangement links TRBV5-6 to TRBJ2-7; D tentatively fits TRBD1 or TRBD2 (5 bases each). The CDR3 loop spans 14 amino acids. The germline V and J ends were trimmed by 4 bases and 5 bases, with 16 bases remaining between them. Germline V gene lookup returns CDR1 SGHDT and CDR2 YYEEEE. The CDR3 spells CASSGGPIGHEQYV. The CDR3 nucleotides are TGTGCCAGCAGCGGGGGACCTATCGGTCACGAGCAGTACGTC.

Ten or more counts support this clonotype. The rearrangement joins TRBV29-1 to TRBJ1-5, with TRBD1 identical over 8 bases. Per germline, CDR1 SQVTM and CDR2 ANQGSEA. V dropped 3 bases and J dropped 2; count of bases not matched to a gene: 0. This CDR3 is built from 13 residues. In DNA, the CDR3 is TGCAGCGTTGAGACAGGGGGCAATCAGCCCCAGCATTTT. It codes for CSVETGGNQPQHF.

This clonotype was detected only a few times. The V and J genes are TRBV7-9 and TRBJ2-2; D call uncertain. The length of the CDR3 is 13 residues. CDR1 SEHNR and CDR2 FQNEAQ come from the germline V gene (reference sequence). Trimming stripped 3 bases from V and 4 bases from J, with 6 bases between. The CDR3 DNA reads as TGTGCCAGCAGCTTTGATTCCACCGGGGAGCTGTTTTTT. The encoded protein is CASSFDSTGELFF.

In its sample, this clonotype was seen a few times. The rearrangement uses TRBV19 and TRBJ1-5; D remains unclear. This CDR3 is built from 13 residues. CDR1 and CDR2 from the germline V gene are LNHDA and SQIVND (reference sequence). Trimming left V 2 bases short and J 7 bases short, with 9 bases between. CDR3 sequence reads: CASSITQEQPQHF. The CDR3 DNA reads TGTGCCAGTAGTATAACGCAGGAACAGCCCCAGCATTTT.

This clonotype was counted between two and nine times. The chain recombines TRBV6-5 with TRBJ1-1, with D perhaps TRBD1 (6 bases). The germline V gene has CDR1 MNHEY and CDR2 SVGAGI. Trimming took 2 bases from V and 6 from J, leaving 19 bases between them. This CDR3 is built from 16 residues. CDR3 sequence reads: CASSYHLTGRGAEAFF. Written as DNA, the CDR3 is TGTGCCAGCAGTTACCACCTTACAGGGCGGGGCGCTGAAGCTTTCTTT.

This clonotype was recorded many times. The chain carries TRBV5-1 and TRBJ2-3; the D gene is possibly TRBD2 (6 bases). The V gene's germline CDR1 is SGHRS and CDR2 YFSETQ. CDR3 length: 14 residues. Deletions cut 2 bases from V and 6 bases from J, with 13 bases between. CDR3 protein: CASSLELAEDTQYF. The DNA of the CDR3 is TGCGCCAGCAGCTTAGAACTAGCAGAGGATACGCAGTATTTT.

This clonotype was observed at least ten times. The CDR3 nucleotides are TGTGCCAGCAGTCCGGGGACAGGGGGCCCTGAAGCTTTCTTT. As protein: CASSPGTGGPEAFF. The chain employs TRBV12-3 or TRBV12-4 and TRBJ1-1, with TRBD1 matching over 12 bases. After removal of 5 bases from V and 6 bases from J, the junction contained 4 bases not matched to a gene. The CDR3 has 14 amino acids.

The sample holds a few counts of this clonotype. J is TRBJ2-3 and V is TRBV2; 7 positions match TRBD1. The CDR3 is 16 amino acids. J gave up 0 bases and V 1 base, and 4 bases lay outside the gene matches. Germline V gene lookup returns CDR1 SNHLY and CDR2 FYNNEI. CDR3 nucleotides: TGTGCCAGCAGTGAAGTAGGGGGCGCGAGCACAGATACGCAGTATTTT. Translated, it gives CASSEVGGASTDTQYF.

V and J are TRBV3-1 and TRBJ2-5; D call uncertain. The CDR3 extends over 12 amino acids. V lost 5 bases and J lost 5, with 9 bases in between. CDR1 is LGHDT, CDR2 YNNKEL, per germline (reference sequence). The CDR3 DNA sequence: TGTGCCAGCAGCTTTAGGATGGAGACCCAGTACTTC. Protein product: CASSFRMETQYF.

In its sample, this clonotype was seen a few times. This chain joins TRBV19 and TRBJ1-5, with D uncertain. The CDR3 sequence is 12 residues long. In germline, CDR1 is LNHDA, CDR2 SQIVND (reference sequence). V was clipped by 5 bases and J by 2 bases, with 4 bases between them. CDR3 sequence reads: CASSQRNQPQHF. For the CDR3, the DNA is TGTGCCAGTAGTCAACGCAATCAGCCCCAGCATTTT. The variable domain in full, with the rest retrieved from reference TRBV19 and TRBJ1-5, is DGGITQSPKYLFRKEGQNVTLSCEQNLNHDAMYWYRQDPGQGLRLIYYSQIVNDFQKGDIAEGYSVSREKKESFPLTVTSAQKNPTAFYLCASSQRNQPQHFGDGTRLSIL.

This clonotype was found a few times. The genes are TRBV29-1 and TRBJ2-2; 9 nucleotides agree with TRBD2. The CDR3 is 14 residues long. J gave up 5 bases and V 6 bases, and 7 bases lay outside the gene matches. The germline V gene encodes CDR1 SQVTM and CDR2 ANQGSEA. Here the CDR3 reads CSVGTSSWTGELFF. CDR3 bases: TGCAGCGTCGGGACTAGCAGTTGGACCGGGGAGCTGTTTTTT.

The rearrangement uses TRBV5-1 and TRBJ1-2; no clear D. The CDR3 is made up of 12 amino acids. V gave up 4 bases and J gave up 8 bases, with 12 bases separating them. CDR1 is SGHRS and CDR2 is YFSETQ in the germline V gene. CDR3 sequence (DNA): TGCGCCAGCAGCAAGAGGGCCTACGGCTACACCTTC. Amino acid sequence: CASSKRAYGYTF.

This chain uses TRBV5-6 with TRBJ2-7; tentative D call: TRBD2 (6 bases). Looked up from germline, CDR1 is SGHDT and CDR2 is YYEEEE. V was pared by 7 bases and J by 7 bases, with 24 bases between. The CDR3 is 15 residues long. The CDR3: CASSSWGSGEGEQYF. CDR3 nucleotide sequence: TGTGCCAGCTCCTCGTGGGGTAGCGGAGAGGGAGAGCAGTACTTC. The full variable domain, its missing parts supplied by reference TRBV5-6 and TRBJ2-7, is DAGVTQSPTHLIKTRGQQVTLRCSPKSGHDTVSWYQQALGQGPQFIFQYYEEEERQRGNFPDRFSGHQFPNYSSELNVNALLLGDSALYLCASSSWGSGEGEQYFGPGTRLTVT.

This clonotype was counted only a few times. This chain uses TRBV5-1 with TRBJ2-2; D perhaps matches TRBD1 (5 bases). Trimming stripped 0 bases from V and 0 bases from J, with 18 bases between. CDR3 size: 19 residues. Germline CDR1 reads SGHRS; CDR2 reads YFSETQ. In DNA, the CDR3 is TGCGCCAGCAGCTTGGCCAAGGGCAGGGTCTTATCGAACACCGGGGAGCTGTTTTTT. Translation gives CASSLAKGRVLSNTGELFF.

This clonotype was seen more than once but under ten times. The chain recombines TRBV6-5 with TRBJ2-3; D may be TRBD2 (6 bases). The V end was cut by 2 bases, the J end by 3 bases, with 9 bases between. Germline V CDR1 and CDR2: MNHEY, SVGAGI. The CDR3 is 14 amino acids. The CDR3: CASSYRDLTDTQYF. The CDR3 DNA follows: TGTGCCAGCAGTTACCGGGACTTGACAGATACGCAGTATTTT.

The chain uses TRBV12-3 or TRBV12-4 and TRBJ1-1, with D uncertain. Trimming shortened V by 6 bases and J by 1 base, and 15 bases separated the two germline ends. The CDR3 sequence is 15 residues long. CDR3 in amino acids: CASRQSLRANTEAFF. The CDR3 DNA follows: TGTGCCAGCAGACAGTCCCTCCGGGCGAACACTGAAGCTTTCTTT.

The gene calls are TRBV2 and TRBJ1-2; D unclear. The CDR3 loop spans 12 amino acids. CDR1 SNHLY and CDR2 FYNNEI come from the germline V gene. Trimming pared 5 bases from V and 5 bases from J, leaving 9 bases between. CDR3 residues: CASSPPNYGYTF. Here the CDR3 DNA reads TGTGCCAGCAGTCCCCCAAATTATGGCTACACCTTC. Full variable domain (missing parts from reference TRBV2 and TRBJ1-2): EPEVTQTPSHQVTQMGQEVILRCVPISNHLYFYWYRQILGQKVEFLVSFYNNEISEKSEIFDDQFSVERPDGSNFTLKIRSTKLEDSAMYFCASSPPNYGYTFGSGTRLTVV.

This clonotype was recorded a few times. The rearrangement links TRBV9 to TRBJ2-3; 11 nucleotides match TRBD2. Trimming at V came to 1 base and at J to 6 bases, leaving 4 bases not matched to a gene. Germline V lookup: CDR1 SGDLS, CDR2 YYNGEE. This CDR3 has 15 residues. The CDR3 reads CASSVHSGGADTQYF. CDR3 nucleotide sequence: TGTGCCAGCAGCGTACATAGCGGGGGGGCGGATACGCAGTATTTT.

The rearrangement joins TRBV5-1 to TRBJ1-4, with a weak D call TRBD1 (5 bases). Looked up from germline, CDR1 is SGHRS and CDR2 is YFSETQ. V lost 1 base and J lost 8, with 12 bases in between. The CDR3 covers 14 residues. DNA for the CDR3: TGCGCCAGCAGCTTGACAGGAAGTTTGGAAAAACTGTTTTTT. Translation: CASSLTGSLEKLFF.

This clonotype came up once. V and J are TRBV6-1 and TRBJ2-7; no clear D. V was trimmed by 1 base and J by 0 bases, leaving 7 bases between them. The CDR3 is 14 amino acids. CDR1 and CDR2 (germline): MNHNS, SASEGT. The CDR3 DNA reads as TGTGCCAGCAGTGAAGACGGTAGCTCCTACGAGCAGTACTTC. This sequence encodes CASSEDGSSYEQYF.